This is a list of T cell receptor beta chains from one sample in a study of PD-1 blockade in classical Hodgkin lymphoma. Method: immunoSEQ multiplex PCR; TCRdb's copy keeps in-frame clones and lacks some. The sample yields tens of thousands of clones, about 90% seen once. Material: peripheral blood mononuclear cells (PBMCs), obtained before the fourth cycle of nivolumab. All receptors come from a human donor with classical Hodgkin lymphoma. The CDR3 runs from the conserved cysteine through the conserved F or W. D genes are given only for firm matches. The listing skips clone size in some rows; elsewhere it reads once, few, many or a size class.

.	TRBJ2-1	.	TRBV29-1	TGCAGCGTTGAACTATTAGCAGCCTTCTACAATGAGCAGTTCTTC	CSVELLAAFYNEQFF
.	TRBJ1-6	.	TRBV10-2	TGCGCCAGCAGTGAGGGAATCTATTCACCCCTCCACTTT	CASSEGIYSPLHF
.	TRBJ2-7	.	TRBV7-9	TGTGCCAGCACCCTATCCCCCTACGAGCAGTACTTC	CASTLSPYEQYF
.	TRBJ1-4	.	TRBV7-8	TGTGCCAGCAGCCCGCCGATGACCCGCTATGGCGAAAAACTGTTTTTT	CASSPPMTRYGEKLFF
.	TRBJ2-1	once	TRBV6-1	TGTGCCAGCAGTGAGATGACCCTATCCTCTTACAATGAGCAGTTCTTC	CASSEMTLSSYNEQFF
.	TRBJ2-3	.	TRBV2	TGTGCCAGCAGTACGGGACGATCCACAGATACGCAGTATTTT	CASSTGRSTDTQYF
.	TRBJ1-1	.	TRBV30	TGTGCCTGGAGTGATTATCCCAGAGTCTACTCTGAAGCTTTCTTT	CAWSDYPRVYSEAFF
.	TRBJ2-7	.	TRBV6-5	TGTGCCAGCAGTTGCTTAGGGTGCTACGAGCAGTACTTC	CASSCLGCYEQYF
.	TRBJ1-2	.	TRBV6-1	TGTGCCAGCAGTATGACCTCTCAAGGCGGGTTGACCTTC	CASSMTSQGGLTF
.	TRBJ1-2	.	TRBV5-4	TGTGCCAGCAGCTTGGCCGGGGGAAATGGCTACACCTTC	CASSLAGGNGYTF
TRBD2	TRBJ2-3	.	TRBV15	TGTGCCACCAGCAGAGAGGGACTAGCGGGTTACTACACAGATACGCAGTATTTT	CATSREGLAGYYTDTQYF
.	TRBJ2-3	.	TRBV6-5	TGTGCCAGCAGTTACTCAGTCGCAGATACGCAGTATTTT	CASSYSVADTQYF
TRBD2	TRBJ2-2	.	TRBV9	TGTGCCAGCAGCGTAGATACTAGCGGGGGTAGCGGGGAGCTGTTTTTT	CASSVDTSGGSGELFF
TRBD2	TRBJ2-5	once	TRBV6-1	TGTGCCAGCAGCGAAGGGCTAGCGGGGGTTCAAGAGACCCAGTACTTC	CASSEGLAGVQETQYF
TRBD2	TRBJ2-3	.	TRBV27	TGTGCCAGCAGTTTCGAGCGGGGGGCCACAGATACGCAGTATTTT	CASSFERGATDTQYF
TRBD2	TRBJ2-4	once	TRBV9	TGTGCCAGCAGCGCTAGCGGGGGGGCCAAAAACATTCAGTACTTC	CASSASGGAKNIQYF
.	TRBJ2-1	.	TRBV6-1	TGTGCCAGCAGGTACTTCCTCGTCCATGAGCAGTTCTTC	CASRYFLVHEQFF
.	TRBJ1-5	.	TRBV7-2	TGTGCCAGCAGCTCCCTTGAGTGGAGGTGGAGGGGTCAGCCCCAGCATTTT	CASSSLEWRWRGQPQHF
.	TRBJ2-5	.	TRBV9	TGTGCCAGCAGCGTAGCCCCGGGGGTTAGCGGAAACCAAGAGACCCAGTACTTC	CASSVAPGVSGNQETQYF
.	TRBJ1-5	.	TRBV7-9	TGTGCCAGCAGCCCCTCGGGGCAGCCCCAGCATTTT	CASSPSGQPQHF
.	TRBJ1-6	.	TRBV10-2	TGCGCCAGCAGTGAGACTTATTCACCCCTCCACTTT	CASSETYSPLHF
.	TRBJ1-5	.	TRBV19	TGTGCCAGTAGTATAGATCAACAGTTCAATCAGCCCCAGCATTTT	CASSIDQQFNQPQHF